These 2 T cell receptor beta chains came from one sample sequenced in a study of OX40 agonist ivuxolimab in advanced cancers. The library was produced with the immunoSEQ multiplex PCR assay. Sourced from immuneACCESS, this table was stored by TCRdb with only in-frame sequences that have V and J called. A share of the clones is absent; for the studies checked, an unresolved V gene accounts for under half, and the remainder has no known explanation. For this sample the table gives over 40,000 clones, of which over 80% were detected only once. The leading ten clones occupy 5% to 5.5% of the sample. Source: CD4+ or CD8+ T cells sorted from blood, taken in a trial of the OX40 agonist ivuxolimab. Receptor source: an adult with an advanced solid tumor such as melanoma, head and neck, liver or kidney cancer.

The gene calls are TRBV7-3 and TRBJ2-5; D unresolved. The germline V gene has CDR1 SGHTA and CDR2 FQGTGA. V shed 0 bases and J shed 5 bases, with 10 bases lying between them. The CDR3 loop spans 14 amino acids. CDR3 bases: TGTGCCAGCAGCTTAACGGCGGCCTCCGAGACCCAGTACTTC. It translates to CASSLTAASETQYF.

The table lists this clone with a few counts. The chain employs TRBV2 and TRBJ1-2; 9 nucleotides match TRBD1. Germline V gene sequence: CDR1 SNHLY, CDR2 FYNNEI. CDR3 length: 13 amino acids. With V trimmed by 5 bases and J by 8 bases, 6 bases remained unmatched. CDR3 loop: CASSRDREGGYTF. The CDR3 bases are TGTGCCAGCAGTAGGGACAGGGAAGGCGGCTACACCTTC. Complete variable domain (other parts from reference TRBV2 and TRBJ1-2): EPEVTQTPSHQVTQMGQEVILRCVPISNHLYFYWYRQILGQKVEFLVSFYNNEISEKSEIFDDQFSVERPDGSNFTLKIRSTKLEDSAMYFCASSRDREGGYTFGSGTRLTVV.